This TCR beta chain was profiled in a study of T cell responses to AZD1222 COVID-19 vaccine. Produced via immunoSEQ multiplex PCR; TCRdb's table is partial and in-frame only. In the table there are some 90,000 clones, around nine tenths of which are singletons. In regard to this clone: Antigen unknown.

This CDR3 is 14 amino acids long. The V and J ends lost 2 bases and 2 bases respectively, with 8 bases between them. In germline, CDR1 is MNHEY, CDR2 SVGAGI. Study-level results: Only five or six individuals given AZD1222 were seropositive at baseline.

Specimen: peripheral blood, collected on day 0 of AZD1222 vaccination. The chain employs TRBV6-5 and TRBJ2-3, with D perhaps assigned TRBD1 or TRBD2 (5 bases each). This TCR was recovered from an adult in good health. Here the CDR3 reads CASSYRGFTDTQYF. DNA for the CDR3: TGTGCCAGCAGTTACCGGGGCTTCACAGATACGCAGTATTTT.